This T cell receptor (beta chain) was recorded in a study of blood T cell repertoires in COVID-19. Study-level information: The United States, Italy and Spain supplied acute and convalescent COVID-19 samples. The cDNA or gDNA used as material had been derived from T cells, B-cell-depleted T cells, or PBMCs.

Libraries were prepared by immunoSEQ multiplex PCR; TCRdb keeps only in-frame clonotypes and omits some of them. This table holds about 250,000 clones, 84% found once. V lost 3 bases and J lost 8, with 5 bases in between. CDR1 is SGDLS, CDR2 YYNGEE, per germline. The CDR3 has 11 residues. The source is a woman between 35 and 50 years old who had recovered from COVID-19. The chain employs TRBV9 and TRBJ2-2; D is unclear. Specimen: peripheral blood. The CDR3 here is CASSAPGELFF. In DNA form, the CDR3 reads TGTGCCAGCAGCGCCCCGGGGGAGCTGTTTTTT.